The entry that follows covers one T cell receptor (beta chain) sequence. Its specificity is unknown. Germline CDR1 SGHTS, CDR2 YDEGEE. The CDR3 consists of 14 residues. Between the trimmed V and J ends, which lost 3 bases and 8 bases, there was a span of 15 bases. The table came from immunoSEQ multiplex PCR; TCRdb's copy has only in-frame clones and leaves some out. The sample has 250,000 to 400,000 clones; roughly 86% are singletons. This sample stems from a study of cytomegalovirus exposure and HLA in healthy donors. Background on the study: The same platform used for the 650 to 700 first-cohort repertoires was also used for the 120 validation repertoires, as a later analysis reported. Whole-study findings and limits: For cytomegalovirus status, the classifier reportedly gave diagnoses with high specificity and sensitivity. Listed as cytomegalovirus-associated were roughly 180 TCR beta chains.

The sample comprised PBMCs. The rearrangement links TRBV5-8 to TRBJ1-3, with a tentative D call TRBD1 (5 bases). The clonotype was recovered from a man aged 25-45 years in good health and CMV-seronegative. CDR3 loop: CASSSVGRDDTIYF. The CDR3, as DNA: TGTGCCAGCAGCTCCGTGGGCAGGGATGACACCATATATTTT. The variable domain in full, completed from reference TRBV5-8 and TRBJ1-3, reads EAGVTQSPTHLIKTRGQQATLRCSPISGHTSVYWYQQALGLGLQFLLWYDEGEERNRGNFPPRFSGRQFPNYSSELNVNALELEDSALYLCASSSVGRDDTIYFGEGSWLTVV.